This T cell receptor beta chain came from a study of T cell responses to AZD1222 COVID-19 vaccine. Study-wide points: A reported finding is that nearly half of spike-specific TCRs target unmutated variant regions.

From germline, CDR1 is MNHNS and CDR2 SASEGT. V was cut by 3 bases and J by 5 bases, with 11 bases left in between. This CDR3 spans 13 amino acids. Comment on this clone: The antigen remains undetermined.

The protocol was immunoSEQ multiplex PCR, while the TCRdb copy is restricted to in-frame clones and leaves out a portion. Altogether approximately 93,000 clones are present, about nine tenths being singletons, with the ten largest covering approximately 5%. This sequence originates from an adult who received the AZD1222 COVID-19 vaccine. V and J are TRBV6-1 and TRBJ2-7; D possibly corresponds to TRBD2 (7 bases). The sequenced sample was peripheral blood, obtained 28 days after the second AZD1222 dose. CDR3 bases: TGTGCCAGCAGTGACGGGGGGCCCCACGAGCAGTACTTC. This codes for CASSDGGPHEQYF.